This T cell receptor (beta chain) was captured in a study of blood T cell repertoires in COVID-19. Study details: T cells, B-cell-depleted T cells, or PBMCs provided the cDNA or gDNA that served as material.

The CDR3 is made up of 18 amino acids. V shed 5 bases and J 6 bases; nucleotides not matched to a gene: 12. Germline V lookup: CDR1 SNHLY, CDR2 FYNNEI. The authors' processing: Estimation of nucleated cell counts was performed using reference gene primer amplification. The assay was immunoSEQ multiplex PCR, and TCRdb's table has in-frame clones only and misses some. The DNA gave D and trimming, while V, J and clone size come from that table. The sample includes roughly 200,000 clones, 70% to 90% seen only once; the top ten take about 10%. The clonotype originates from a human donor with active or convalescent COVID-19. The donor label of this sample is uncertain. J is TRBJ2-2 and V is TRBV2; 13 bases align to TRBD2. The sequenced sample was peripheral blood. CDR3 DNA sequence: TGTGCCAGCAGTTCACGGGGACTAGCGGGATCAGGGTCCGGGGAGCTGTTTTTT. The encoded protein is CASSSRGLAGSGSGELFF. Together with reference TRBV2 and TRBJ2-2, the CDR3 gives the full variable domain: EPEVTQTPSHQVTQMGQEVILRCVPISNHLYFYWYRQILGQKVEFLVSFYNNEISEKSEIFDDQFSVERPDGSNFTLKIRSTKLEDSAMYFCASSSRGLAGSGSGELFFGEGSRLTVL.